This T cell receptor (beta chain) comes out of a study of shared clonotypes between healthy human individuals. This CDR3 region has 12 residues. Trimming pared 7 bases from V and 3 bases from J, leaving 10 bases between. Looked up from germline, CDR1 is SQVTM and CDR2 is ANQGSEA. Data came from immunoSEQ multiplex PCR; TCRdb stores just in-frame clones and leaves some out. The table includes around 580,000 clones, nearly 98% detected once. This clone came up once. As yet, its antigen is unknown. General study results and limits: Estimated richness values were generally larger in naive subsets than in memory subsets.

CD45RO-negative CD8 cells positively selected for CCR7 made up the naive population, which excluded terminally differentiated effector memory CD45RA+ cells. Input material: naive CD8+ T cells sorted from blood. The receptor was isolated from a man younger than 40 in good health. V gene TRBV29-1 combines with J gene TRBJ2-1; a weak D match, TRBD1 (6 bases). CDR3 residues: CSGKDSYNEQFF. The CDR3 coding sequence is TGCAGCGGGAAGGACAGCTACAATGAGCAGTTCTTC.